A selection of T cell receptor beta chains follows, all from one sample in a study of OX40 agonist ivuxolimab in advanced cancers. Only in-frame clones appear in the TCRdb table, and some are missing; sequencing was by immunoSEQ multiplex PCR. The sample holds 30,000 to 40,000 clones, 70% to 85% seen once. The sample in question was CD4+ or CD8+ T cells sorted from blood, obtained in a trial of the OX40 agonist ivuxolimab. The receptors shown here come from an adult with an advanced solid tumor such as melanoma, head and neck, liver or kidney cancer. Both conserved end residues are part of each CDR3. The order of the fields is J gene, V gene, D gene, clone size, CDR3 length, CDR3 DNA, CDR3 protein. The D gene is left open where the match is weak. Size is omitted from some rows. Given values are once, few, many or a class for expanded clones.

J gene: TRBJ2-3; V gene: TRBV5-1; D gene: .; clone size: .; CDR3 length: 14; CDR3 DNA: TGCGCCAGCAGACGGGGCGGGACAACAGATACGCAGTATTTT; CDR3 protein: CASRRGGTTDTQYF
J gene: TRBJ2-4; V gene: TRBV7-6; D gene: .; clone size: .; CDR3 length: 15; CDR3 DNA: TGTGCCAGCAGCCCCGGTGGGCCCGCCAAAAACATTCAGTACTTC; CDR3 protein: CASSPGGPAKNIQYF
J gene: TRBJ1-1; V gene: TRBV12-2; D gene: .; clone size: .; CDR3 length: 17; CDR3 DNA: TGTGCAAGTCGCTTAACCAGCGTATTACAACTGAACACTGAAGCTTTCTTT; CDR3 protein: CASRLTSVLQLNTEAFF
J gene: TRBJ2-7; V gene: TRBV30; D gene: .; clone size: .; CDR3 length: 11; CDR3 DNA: TGTGCCTGGAGTGAGAGCACCGAGCAGTACTTC; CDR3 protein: CAWSESTEQYF
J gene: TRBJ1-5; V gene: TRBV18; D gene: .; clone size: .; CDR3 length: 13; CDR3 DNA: TGTGCCAGCTCACCACCCGACAGGACAGCCCAGCATTTT; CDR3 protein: CASSPPDRTAQHF
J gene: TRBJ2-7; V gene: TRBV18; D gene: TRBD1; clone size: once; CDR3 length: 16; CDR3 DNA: TGTGCCAGCTCACCACCGGGACAGGCCGGGGTCTACGAGCAGTACTTC; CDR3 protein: CASSPPGQAGVYEQYF
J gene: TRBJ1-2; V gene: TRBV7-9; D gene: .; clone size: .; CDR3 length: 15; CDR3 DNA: TGTGCCAGCAGCTTAGGCGTGGGGGTGTACTATGGCTACACCTTC; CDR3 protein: CASSLGVGVYYGYTF
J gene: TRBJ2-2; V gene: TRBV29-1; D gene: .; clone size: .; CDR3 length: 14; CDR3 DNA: TGCAGCGTTGCCCGTGGGGGAGGAGTCGGGGAGCTGTTTTTT; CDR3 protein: CSVARGGGVGELFF
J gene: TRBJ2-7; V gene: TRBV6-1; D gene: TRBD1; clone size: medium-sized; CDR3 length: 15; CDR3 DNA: TGTGCCAGCAGCCTAGACAGGGTCGGACTCTACGAGCAGTACTTC; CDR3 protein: CASSLDRVGLYEQYF
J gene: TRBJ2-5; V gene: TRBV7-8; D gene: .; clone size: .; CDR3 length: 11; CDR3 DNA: TGTGCCAGCAGCTTATACGGGTACAAGTACTTC; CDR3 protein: CASSLYGYKYF
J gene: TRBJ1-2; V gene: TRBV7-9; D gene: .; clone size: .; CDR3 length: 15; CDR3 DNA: TGTGCCAGCAGGGGGGCCACAGGAGAGGATTATGGCTACACCTTC; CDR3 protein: CASRGATGEDYGYTF
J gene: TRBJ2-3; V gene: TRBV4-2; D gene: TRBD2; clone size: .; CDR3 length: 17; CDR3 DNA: TGTGCCAGCAGCCCGACCGGGACTAGCGGCAAGACAGATACGCAGTATTTT; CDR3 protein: CASSPTGTSGKTDTQYF
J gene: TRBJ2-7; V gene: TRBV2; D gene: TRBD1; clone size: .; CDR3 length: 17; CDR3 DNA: TGTGCCAGCAGCGGACAGGGGGCCGGGTATGGCTACTACGAGCAGTACTTC; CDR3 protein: CASSGQGAGYGYYEQYF
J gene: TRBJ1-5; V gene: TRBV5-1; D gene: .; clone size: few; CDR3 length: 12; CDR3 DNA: TGCGCCAGCAGCGGTGAACCCAGATCTCAGCATTTT; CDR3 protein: CASSGEPRSQHF
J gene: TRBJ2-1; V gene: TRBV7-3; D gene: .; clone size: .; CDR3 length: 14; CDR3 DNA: TGTGCCAGCAGCTCCAACCCGGTTGGCAATGAGCAGTTCTTC; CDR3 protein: CASSSNPVGNEQFF
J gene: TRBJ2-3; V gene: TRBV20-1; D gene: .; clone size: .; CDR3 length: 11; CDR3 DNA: TGCAGTGCTAGAAGCGGAGATACGCAGTATTTT; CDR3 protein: CSARSGDTQYF
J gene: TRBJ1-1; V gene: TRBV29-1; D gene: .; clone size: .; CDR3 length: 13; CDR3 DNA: TGCAGCGTTGTAGGACACTTGAACACTGAAGCTTTCTTT; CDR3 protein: CSVVGHLNTEAFF
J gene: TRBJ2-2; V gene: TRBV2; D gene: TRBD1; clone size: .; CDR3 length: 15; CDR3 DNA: TGTGCCAGCAGTGTGGACAGGACGGGCACCGGGGAGCTGTTTTTT; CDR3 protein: CASSVDRTGTGELFF
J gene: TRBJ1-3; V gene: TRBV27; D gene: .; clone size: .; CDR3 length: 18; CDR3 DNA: TGTGCCAGCAGTTTACCCCCCCCTGAGGTCATCTCTGGAAACACCATATATTTT; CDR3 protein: CASSLPPPEVISGNTIYF
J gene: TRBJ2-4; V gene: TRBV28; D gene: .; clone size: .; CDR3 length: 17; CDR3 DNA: TGTGCCAGCAGCCCCATTCGGTCGGGGATAGCCAAAAACATTCAGTACTTC; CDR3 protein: CASSPIRSGIAKNIQYF
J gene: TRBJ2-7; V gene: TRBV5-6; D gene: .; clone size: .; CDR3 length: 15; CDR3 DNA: TGTGCCAGCAGCCCTAATCCGGGTAGCTCCTACGAGCAGTACTTC; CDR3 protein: CASSPNPGSSYEQYF
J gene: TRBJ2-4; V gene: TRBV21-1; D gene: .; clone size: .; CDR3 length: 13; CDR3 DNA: TGTGCCAGCAGCAAAAAGGCCGTCCGCATTCAGTACTTC; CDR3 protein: CASSKKAVRIQYF
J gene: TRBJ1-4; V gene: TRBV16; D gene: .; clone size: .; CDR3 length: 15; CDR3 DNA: TGTGCCAGCAGCCTCGCCGGGAAACCGAATGAAAAACTGTTTTTT; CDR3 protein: CASSLAGKPNEKLFF
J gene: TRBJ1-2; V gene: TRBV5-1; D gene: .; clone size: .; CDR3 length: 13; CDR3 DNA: TGCGCCAGCAGCTCACAGGTATCCTATGGCTACACCTTC; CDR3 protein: CASSSQVSYGYTF
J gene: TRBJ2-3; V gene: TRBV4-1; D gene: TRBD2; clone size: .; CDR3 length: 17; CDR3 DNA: TGCGCCAGCAGCCAACGGCCTCTGGCGGGGGGAGCAGATACGCAGTATTTT; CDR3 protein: CASSQRPLAGGADTQYF
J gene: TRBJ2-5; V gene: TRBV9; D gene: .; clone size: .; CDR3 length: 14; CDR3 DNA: TGTGCCAGCAGCGTAGCGCCCTACCAAGAGACCCAGTACTTC; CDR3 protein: CASSVAPYQETQYF
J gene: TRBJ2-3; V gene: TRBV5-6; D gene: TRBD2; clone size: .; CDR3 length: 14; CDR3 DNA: TGTGCCAGCTACGGGACTAGCATCACAGATACGCAGTATTTT; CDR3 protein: CASYGTSITDTQYF
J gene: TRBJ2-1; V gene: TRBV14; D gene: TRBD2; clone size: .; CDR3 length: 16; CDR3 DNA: TGTGCCAGCAGCCCCCCCCAGTCTAGCGGTGCCCAGGAGCAGTTCTTC; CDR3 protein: CASSPPQSSGAQEQFF
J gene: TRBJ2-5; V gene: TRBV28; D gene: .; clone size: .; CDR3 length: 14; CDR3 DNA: TGTGCCAGCAGTTTATCAGCGCTCGGGGAGACCCAGTACTTC; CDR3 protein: CASSLSALGETQYF